Sequencing of this TCR beta chain was carried out in a study of blood T cells in healthy people across ages. A sample-barcoded 5' primer and a J-beta primer mix were used in a second PCR of about 7 to 12 cycles. TCRdb passed the 5' RACE reads through MiXCR, listing each CDR3 protein once. The profile shows some 700,000 distinct CDR3 sequences, about a fifth of them singletons. The CDR3 spans 14 residues. In germline, CDR1 is SEHNR, CDR2 FQNEAQ (reference sequence). Deletions cut 1 base from V and 6 bases from J, with 9 bases between. PBMCs were isolated at a quantity of at least 7 million per sample. This clonotype was counted many times.

Sequences were obtained from blood. The origin of this receptor is a man in his 70s in good health. V is TRBV7-9 and J is TRBJ1-4; D not certain. CDR3 sequence: CASSLGGMDEKLFF. In DNA form, the CDR3 reads TGTGCCAGCAGCTTAGGAGGGATGGATGAAAAACTGTTTTTT.